The 22 T cell receptor beta chains below were found in one sample sequenced in a study of cytomegalovirus exposure and HLA in healthy donors (dated by TCRdb to about 2017). Library method: the immunoSEQ multiplex PCR assay. This is the immuneACCESS table as TCRdb keeps it, with only in-frame sequences that have V and J called. A part of the clones is gone; compared with another copy, unresolved V genes explain less than half, and the rest is unexplained. In this sample the table shows around 350,000 clones, 80% to 90% of which occur a single time. 0.83% of the sample belongs to the ten largest clones. Sequenced input: PBMCs. These receptor sequences come from a woman aged 18-29 years in good health and CMV-seronegative.

The gene calls are TRBV5-6 and TRBJ2-7, with D tentatively TRBD1 (6 bases). The CDR3 is 12 amino acids. The V end lost 2 bases, the J end lost 4 bases, and 7 bases lay between the germline ends. Germline V gene sequence: CDR1 SGHDT, CDR2 YYEEEE. As DNA, the CDR3 is TGTGCCAGCAGCTTCAGGGGTTACGAGCAGTACTTC. Encoded protein: CASSFRGYEQYF.

In its sample, this clone was seen a few times. The genes are TRBV30 and TRBJ1-5; TRBD1 aligns across 9 bases. J gave up 5 bases and V 5 bases, and 10 bases lay outside the gene matches. CDR1 and CDR2 from the germline V gene are GTSNPN and SVGIG (reference sequence). CDR3 length equals 15 residues. The CDR3 DNA follows: TGTGCCTGGGCTGGACAGGGGAAGGGGGATCAGCCCCAGCATTTT. Its translation: CAWAGQGKGDQPQHF. Combining the CDR3 with reference TRBV30 and TRBJ1-5 gives the whole variable domain SQTIHQWPATLVQPVGSPLSLECTVEGTSNPNLYWYRQAAGRGLQLLFYSVGIGQISSEVPQNLSASRPQDRQFILSSKKLLLSDSGFYLCAWAGQGKGDQPQHFGDGTRLSIL.

The chain is built from TRBV15 and TRBJ2-3; a possible D gene is TRBD1 (5 bases). Germline CDR1 is LNHNV and CDR2 is YYDKDF (reference sequence). Trimming took off 1 base at V and 3 bases at J, with 14 bases between the two ends. The CDR3 extends over 16 amino acids. CDR3 protein: CATSRAGQRRTDTQYF. As DNA, the CDR3 is TGTGCCACCAGCAGAGCCGGACAACGCCGGACAGATACGCAGTATTTT.

This chain connects TRBV18 to TRBJ1-4; TRBD1 agrees at 9 bases. The CDR3 loop spans 15 amino acids. CDR1 and CDR2 (germline): KGHSH, LQKENI. V lost 4 bases, J lost 5 bases, and 5 bases stayed unmatched. CDR3 bases: TGTGCCAGCTCACTCCGGACAGGGGCGAATGAAAAACTGTTTTTT. Amino acids: CASSLRTGANEKLFF.

J is TRBJ1-5 and V is TRBV6-1; unclear D gene. CDR3 length: 14 amino acids. Per the germline V gene, CDR1 is MNHNS and CDR2 is SASEGT. The V end lost 8 bases, the J end lost 3 bases, and 14 bases lay between the germline ends. The CDR3 DNA is TGTGCCAGCGGCCGAGGAGACTACAATCAGCCCCAGCATTTT. It is translated as CASGRGDYNQPQHF.

V usage is TRBV6-5 and J usage is TRBJ1-2; 7 bases fit TRBD1. The CDR3 length is 13 residues. With 6 bases clipped from V and 3 bases from J, the junction kept 4 bases outside the gene matches. Germline lookup yields CDR1 MNHEY and CDR2 SVGAGI. CDR3 protein: CASRWTGDYGYTF. CDR3 nucleotide sequence: TGTGCCAGCAGGTGGACAGGAGACTATGGCTACACCTTC.

The chain links TRBV7-9 to TRBJ2-7; 7 positions match TRBD1. V gave up 4 bases and J gave up 3 bases; unmatched junction bases: 9. The CDR3 sequence is 15 residues long. Germline CDR1 reads SEHNR; CDR2 reads FQNEAQ (reference sequence). CDR3 region: CASSSPNRGNYEQYF. The DNA for the CDR3 is TGTGCCAGCAGCTCCCCAAACAGGGGTAACTACGAGCAGTACTTC.

This rearrangement joins TRBV7-9 to TRBJ1-2; possibly TRBD1 for D (5 bases). V was pared by 5 bases and J by 5 bases, with 12 bases between. Germline V gives CDR1 SEHNR, CDR2 FQNEAQ (reference sequence). This CDR3 contains 13 residues. For the CDR3, the DNA is TGTGCCAGCAGCCGCGGGACCCAATATGGCTACACCTTC. It encodes CASSRGTQYGYTF.

The chain couples TRBV2 to TRBJ2-5; D remains unclear. Trimming pared 3 bases from V and 4 bases from J, leaving 9 bases between. The V gene's germline CDR1 is SNHLY and CDR2 FYNNEI. The CDR3 has 13 amino acids. The CDR3 nucleotides read TGTGCCAGCAGTGATTTATCCAGAGAGACCCAGTACTTC. Protein product: CASSDLSRETQYF. The full variable domain, with the rest looked up from reference TRBV2 and TRBJ2-5, is EPEVTQTPSHQVTQMGQEVILRCVPISNHLYFYWYRQILGQKVEFLVSFYNNEISEKSEIFDDQFSVERPDGSNFTLKIRSTKLEDSAMYFCASSDLSRETQYFGPGTRLLVL.

This chain uses TRBV11-3 with TRBJ2-7; 10 bases line up with TRBD1. There are 15 residues in the CDR3. The germline V gene encodes CDR1 SGHNT and CDR2 YENEEA. V lost 3 bases, J lost 3 bases, and 5 bases stayed unmatched. The CDR3 DNA reads TGTGCCAGCAGCTTCTCCGGGACAGGGGTCTACGAGCAGTACTTC. It encodes CASSFSGTGVYEQYF. The whole variable domain, remainder taken from reference TRBV11-3 and TRBJ2-7, is EAGVVQSPRYKIIEKKQPVAFWCNPISGHNTLYWYLQNLGQGPELLIRYENEEAVDDSQLPKDRFSAERLKGVDSTLKIQPAELGDSAVYLCASSFSGTGVYEQYFGPGTRLTVT.

The CDR3 is CASTPGGSSYEQYF. The CDR3, as DNA: TGTGCCAGCACTCCGGGGGGGAGCTCCTACGAGCAGTACTTC. V is TRBV27 and J is TRBJ2-7; 8 nucleotides match TRBD2. Germline V gives CDR1 MNHEY, CDR2 SMNVEV (reference sequence). V dropped 7 bases and J dropped 0; count of bases not matched to a gene: 5. This CDR3 region has 14 residues.

This chain uses TRBV11-2 with TRBJ2-7; a possible D gene is TRBD1 (7 bases). This CDR3 is built from 16 residues. Trimming cost V 3 bases and J 2 bases, with 17 bases left between them. The V gene's germline CDR1 is SGHAT and CDR2 FQNNGV. DNA of the CDR3: TGTGCCAGCAGCTTGGCGGGGACAGTTACACCCTACGAGCAGTACTTC. It translates to CASSLAGTVTPYEQYF. Drawing the rest from reference TRBV11-2 and TRBJ2-7, the complete variable domain is EAGVAQSPRYKIIEKRQSVAFWCNPISGHATLYWYQQILGQGPKLLIQFQNNGVVDDSQLPKDRFSAERLKGVDSTLKIQPAKLEDSAVYLCASSLAGTVTPYEQYFGPGTRLTVT.

This clone was picked up a small number of times. The chain recombines TRBV2 with TRBJ1-2; 9 bases fit TRBD1. With 8 bases clipped from V and 1 base from J, the junction kept 11 bases outside the gene matches. The CDR3 covers 16 residues. From germline, CDR1 is SNHLY and CDR2 FYNNEI. The CDR3 here is CASCPGTGFDNYGYTF. The CDR3 DNA sequence: TGTGCCAGCTGTCCCGGGACAGGGTTTGATAACTATGGCTACACCTTC.

This clone has just a few counts. The CDR3 sequence: CASSPIAVTQGEGSYGYTF. CDR3 DNA: TGTGCCAGCAGTCCGATTGCTGTCACACAGGGGGAAGGTAGCTATGGCTACACCTTC. The V call is TRBV28, the J call TRBJ1-2; 8 positions agree with TRBD1. The germline CDR1 and CDR2 sequences are MDHEN and SYDVKM. The J segment lost 4 bases and the V segment lost 5 bases, leaving 21 bases of the junction unmatched. The CDR3 covers 19 residues.

The chain links TRBV14 to TRBJ2-7; 10 bases are shared with TRBD2. J was trimmed by 5 bases and V by 0 bases; bases with no gene match: 7. Germline V CDR1 and CDR2: SGHDN, FVKESK. CDR3 size: 16 residues. Here the CDR3 reads CASSQDRGLAQNEQYF. CDR3 in DNA: TGTGCCAGCAGCCAAGATAGGGGACTAGCGCAGAACGAGCAGTACTTC.

The rearrangement uses TRBV6-1 and TRBJ1-1, with 7 nucleotides matching TRBD1. The V segment lost 4 bases and the J segment 5 bases; nucleotides outside the gene matches: 7. The CDR3 spans 14 residues. Germline CDR1 is MNHNS and CDR2 is SASEGT. CDR3 DNA sequence: TGTGCCAGCAGTGTAGACAGGGTGGTAACTGAAGCTTTCTTT. Its protein is CASSVDRVVTEAFF.

CDR3 loop: CASSLAQGTEAFF. In nucleotides, the CDR3 is TGTGCCAGCAGCTTAGCTCAGGGCACTGAAGCTTTCTTT. V is TRBV7-9 and J is TRBJ1-1; a possible D gene is TRBD1 (5 bases). This CDR3 region has 13 residues. Trimming removed 0 bases from V and 4 bases from J, with 6 bases in between. The germline gives CDR1 SEHNR, CDR2 FQNEAQ (reference sequence).

The rearrangement joins TRBV4-1 to TRBJ2-7; 8 nucleotides match TRBD1. Germline loops: CDR1 MGHRA, CDR2 YSYEKL. The CDR3 contains 15 residues. V was pared by 1 base and J by 0 bases, with 2 bases of the junction left unmatched. This CDR3 is CASSQGTGSSYEQYF. In nucleotides, the CDR3 is TGCGCCAGCAGCCAAGGGACAGGGTCCTCCTACGAGCAGTACTTC.

The chain is built from TRBV28 and TRBJ2-1; TRBD1 is a possible D gene (6 bases). CDR1 and CDR2 from the germline V gene are MDHEN and SYDVKM. Trimming pared 6 bases from V and 3 bases from J, leaving 12 bases between. CDR3 length: 14 amino acids. CDR3 region: CASRGDNLYNEQFF. The CDR3 DNA is TGTGCCAGCAGGGGGGACAACCTCTACAATGAGCAGTTCTTC.

V gene TRBV5-1 combines with J gene TRBJ1-1; D is perhaps TRBD1 (5 bases). Between the trimmed V and J ends, which lost 6 bases and 2 bases, there was a span of 14 bases. Germline V lookup: CDR1 SGHRS, CDR2 YFSETQ. The CDR3 contains 14 residues. In nucleotides, the CDR3 is TGCGCCAGCAACGAATGGGGCGATAACACTGAAGCTTTCTTT. It translates to CASNEWGDNTEAFF.

The chain employs TRBV5-1 and TRBJ2-5, with 7 bases aligning to TRBD1. The CDR3 covers 14 residues. Germline lookup yields CDR1 SGHRS and CDR2 YFSETQ. Unmatched junction bases numbered 7, after V lost 4 bases and J lost 4 bases. CDR3: CASSLRQGPETQYF. CDR3 nucleotides: TGCGCCAGCAGCCTACGACAGGGACCAGAGACCCAGTACTTC. The full variable domain, with the rest looked up from reference TRBV5-1 and TRBJ2-5, is KAGVTQTPRYLIKTRGQQVTLSCSPISGHRSVSWYQQTPGQGLQFLFEYFSETQRNKGNFPGRFSGRQFSNSRSEMNVSTLELGDSALYLCASSLRQGPETQYFGPGTRLLVL.

V is TRBV6-1 and J is TRBJ1-2, with D maybe TRBD1 (5 bases). The CDR3 has 14 amino acids. Germline values: CDR1 MNHNS, CDR2 SASEGT. Deletions cut 0 bases from V and 5 bases from J, with 10 bases between. The CDR3 spells CASSEATVGYGYTF. Written as DNA, the CDR3 is TGTGCCAGCAGTGAAGCGACAGTGGGGTATGGCTACACCTTC.